This passage covers 22 T cell receptor beta chains from one sample sequenced in a study of T cells after yellow fever vaccination. Each CDR3 protein gets one entry after TCRdb re-called the 5' RACE reads with MiXCR. The sample consists of about 320,000 distinct CDR3 sequences, about 10% of them appearing once. The sequencing used CD4+ T cells sorted from PBMCs, collected 45 days after the yellow fever booster vaccination. The receptors were gathered from a man younger than 30 who received the YFV17D yellow fever vaccine.

V is TRBV28 and J is TRBJ1-6; D unresolved. CDR1 is MDHEN and CDR2 is SYDVKM in the germline V gene. The CDR3 spans 15 residues. V was cut by 2 bases and J by 9 bases, with 14 bases left in between. CDR3: CASSLVSGSGSPLHF. The DNA for the CDR3 is TGTGCCAGCAGTTTAGTCAGCGGGAGCGGTTCACCCCTCCACTTT.

This clonotype was picked up a small number of times. The V and J genes are TRBV5-1 and TRBJ2-1, with 12 nucleotides matching TRBD2. Germline V CDR1 and CDR2: SGHRS, YFSETQ. There are 17 residues in the CDR3. Trimming removed 2 bases from V and 6 bases from J; junction bases left unmatched: 9. In DNA, the CDR3 is TGCGCCAGCAGCTTAGGTCCCTCTAGCGGGGGGGTCAATGAGCAGTTCTTC. Translation gives CASSLGPSSGGVNEQFF.

This clonotype was detected only a few times. The rearrangement uses TRBV5-1 and TRBJ2-5, with 7 bases aligning to TRBD2. V dropped 5 bases and J dropped 3; count of bases not matched to a gene: 4. The CDR3 has 13 residues. Germline values: CDR1 SGHRS, CDR2 YFSETQ. CDR3 region: CASRAGVEETQYF. CDR3 nucleotides: TGCGCCAGCAGGGCGGGGGTGGAAGAGACCCAGTACTTC. Drawing the rest from reference TRBV5-1 and TRBJ2-5, the complete variable domain is KAGVTQTPRYLIKTRGQQVTLSCSPISGHRSVSWYQQTPGQGLQFLFEYFSETQRNKGNFPGRFSGRQFSNSRSEMNVSTLELGDSALYLCASRAGVEETQYFGPGTRLLVL.

This clonotype was seen only a few times. The genes are TRBV20-1 and TRBJ1-1; unclear D gene. With 6 bases removed from V and 0 bases from J, the gap between germline ends came to 11 bases. The germline V gene has CDR1 DFQATT and CDR2 SNEGSKA (reference sequence). This CDR3 has 13 residues. The CDR3 reads CSACRHMNTEAFF. CDR3 bases: TGCAGTGCGTGTCGGCATATGAACACTGAAGCTTTCTTT.

Worth noting for this clonotype: Because the CDR3's place on the DNA is in doubt, the DNA is left out and the CDR3 is given as listed by TCRdb. The V call is TRBV12-3 or TRBV12-4, the J call TRBJ2-4. The CDR3 is 14 amino acids in total, end residues counted. The CDR3 loop reads CASSILGRKNIQYF.

The gene calls are TRBV2 and TRBJ1-1; D call uncertain. The CDR3 is made up of 14 amino acids. The germline V gene encodes CDR1 SNHLY and CDR2 FYNNEI. V was cut by 5 bases and J by 6 bases, with 16 bases left in between. CDR3: CASSWHRDAAEAFF. The CDR3 coding sequence is TGTGCCAGCAGTTGGCACCGGGATGCGGCTGAAGCTTTCTTT. The entire variable domain, with the rest obtained from reference TRBV2 and TRBJ1-1, is as follows: EPEVTQTPSHQVTQMGQEVILRCVPISNHLYFYWYRQILGQKVEFLVSFYNNEISEKSEIFDDQFSVERPDGSNFTLKIRSTKLEDSAMYFCASSWHRDAAEAFFGQGTRLTVV.

This clonotype was counted between two and nine times. The V and J genes are TRBV4-3 and TRBJ2-6, with D perhaps assigned TRBD1 or TRBD2 (5 bases each). Germline-derived CDR1 and CDR2 are LGHNA and YSLEER. V lost 4 bases and J lost 2, with 18 bases in between. The CDR3 spans 18 residues. CDR3 in amino acids: CASSLREAQGPGANVLTF. The CDR3 coding sequence is TGCGCCAGCAGCCTTCGAGAGGCCCAGGGACCTGGGGCCAACGTCCTGACTTTC.

The rearrangement links TRBV21-1 to TRBJ2-7; the table gives TRBD1 as D, unverified against the DNA. TRBV21-1 is an annotated pseudogene. CDR3 length: 14 residues. The DNA of the CDR3 is TGTGCCAGCAGCAACGTGACCCTGTGGAACGAGCAGTACTTC. Its translation: CASSNVTLWNEQYF.

The rearrangement joins TRBV7-9 to TRBJ1-6; 7 bases agree with TRBD1. This CDR3 region has 16 residues. Trimming removed 3 bases from V and 10 bases from J; junction bases left unmatched: 12. Germline lookup yields CDR1 SEHNR and CDR2 FQNEAQ (reference sequence). CDR3 protein: CASSFTNRGGYSPLHF. CDR3 coding DNA: TGTGCCAGCAGCTTCACCAACAGGGGCGGATACTCACCCCTCCACTTT.

This clonotype turned up a few times. The CDR3 nucleotides read TGTGCCAGCGGTGACAGGGGTAATTCACCCCTCCACTTT. Translating gives CASGDRGNSPLHF. The rearrangement joins TRBV9 to TRBJ1-6, with 8 nucleotides matching TRBD1. V lost 7 bases, J lost 6 bases, and 3 bases stayed unmatched. The length of the CDR3 is 13 residues. Germline V gene lookup returns CDR1 SGDLS and CDR2 YYNGEE.

The chain uses TRBV7-2 and TRBJ1-5; D remains unclear. The V gene lost 8 bases and the J gene lost 0 bases, with 14 bases spanning the gap. Germline V gene sequence: CDR1 SGHTA, CDR2 FQGNSA. The length of the CDR3 is 15 residues. In DNA form, the CDR3 reads TGTGCCAGCGAAACAGTATCGTATAGCAATCAGCCCCAGCATTTT. Its protein product is CASETVSYSNQPQHF.

This clonotype was observed a handful of times. V usage is TRBV7-9 and J usage is TRBJ1-4; D unresolved. In germline, CDR1 is SEHNR, CDR2 FQNEAQ (reference sequence). This CDR3 contains 14 residues. Between the trimmed V and J ends, which lost 1 base and 8 bases, there was a span of 11 bases. CDR3 DNA: TGTGCCAGCAGCTTAGGACGGGGTTCGGAAAAACTGTTTTTT. Its protein product is CASSLGRGSEKLFF.

This clonotype was counted ten times or more. The chain carries TRBV6-1 and TRBJ1-2; 7 bases agree with TRBD1. The V segment lost 8 bases and the J segment 2 bases; nucleotides outside the gene matches: 2. The V gene's germline CDR1 is MNHNS and CDR2 SASEGT. The CDR3 has 12 amino acids. CDR3 residues: CASPGQNYGYTF. The CDR3 region has the DNA TGTGCCAGCCCGGGACAGAACTATGGCTACACCTTC.

The V gene is TRBV5-4, the J gene TRBJ1-2; possibly TRBD1 for D (5 bases). Germline V gene data show CDR1 as SGHNT and CDR2 as YYREEE (reference sequence). V lost 4 bases, J lost 3 bases, and 16 bases lay in between. This CDR3 has 15 amino acids. The CDR3, as DNA: TGTGCCAGCAGCGATAGGACACTGGGGGACTATGGCTACACCTTC. Amino acid sequence: CASSDRTLGDYGYTF.

This clonotype was observed many times. The rearrangement joins TRBV3-1 to TRBJ2-5, with D perhaps matching TRBD1 (6 bases). Germline values: CDR1 LGHDT, CDR2 YNNKEL (reference sequence). Trimming removed 0 bases at V and 4 bases at J, with 12 bases between. The CDR3 is 15 residues long. The CDR3 reads CASSQDPTQGETQYF. The CDR3 DNA sequence: TGTGCCAGCAGCCAAGATCCGACACAGGGAGAGACCCAGTACTTC.

In this sample, this clonotype turned up a few times. The chain links TRBV18 to TRBJ2-7; D possibly corresponds to TRBD1 (5 bases). Germline V gives CDR1 KGHSH, CDR2 LQKENI. Deletions cut 6 bases from V and 5 bases from J, with 8 bases between. This CDR3 spans 11 amino acids. The CDR3 reads CASSQGDEQYV. The CDR3 DNA reads TGTGCCAGCTCTCAAGGGGACGAGCAGTACGTC.

This clonotype was seen a few times. V is TRBV6-1 and J is TRBJ1-5, with a possible D match to TRBD1 (6 bases). Trimming stripped 5 bases from V and 3 bases from J, with 17 bases between. CDR3 size: 16 residues. Germline V gene sequence: CDR1 MNHNS, CDR2 SASEGT. The CDR3 is CASSPGQDSYNQPQHF. CDR3 DNA: TGTGCCAGCAGTCCGGGCCAGGACAGCTACAATCAGCCCCAGCATTTT.

The sample holds a few counts of this clonotype. The rearrangement joins TRBV6-2 or TRBV6-3 to TRBJ2-3; a possible D gene is TRBD1 (6 bases). The CDR3 covers 17 residues. Germline V gene sequence: CDR1 MNHEY, CDR2 SVGEGT. Trimming left V 5 bases short and J 1 base short, with 19 bases between. The CDR3 DNA follows: TGTGCCAGCAGTCTTCGGGCGCAGGGGTATGGCACAGATACGCAGTATTTT. It specifies CASSLRAQGYGTDTQYF.

The table lists this clonotype with many counts. The gene calls are TRBV12-3 or TRBV12-4 and TRBJ2-1; 8 bases are shared with TRBD2. The CDR3 totals 16 residues. J was trimmed by 2 bases and V by 5 bases; bases with no gene match: 8. The CDR3: CASSQSTSGTYNEQFF. CDR3 DNA sequence: TGTGCCAGCAGTCAATCTACTAGCGGCACCTACAATGAGCAGTTCTTC.

J is TRBJ2-7 and V is TRBV18; either TRBD1 or TRBD2 may fit D (7 bases each). The CDR3 totals 15 residues. Trimming removed 6 bases from V and 4 bases from J, with 19 bases in between. Looked up from germline, CDR1 is KGHSH and CDR2 is LQKENI. The CDR3, as DNA: TGTGCCAGCTCGCCGTCAGGGGGGGGTCAATACGAGCAGTACGTC. This gives the protein CASSPSGGGQYEQYV.

This clonotype was seen only a few times. V and J are TRBV19 and TRBJ2-1; TRBD2 matches at 8 bases. In germline, CDR1 is LNHDA, CDR2 SQIVND (reference sequence). Losses at the gene ends were 8 bases for V and 2 bases for J; bases not matched to a gene: 17. The CDR3 sequence is 18 residues long. CDR3 amino acids: CASALKGGLAGPYNEQFF. CDR3 DNA sequence: TGTGCCAGTGCCCTGAAAGGAGGACTAGCAGGTCCCTACAATGAGCAGTTCTTC. The variable domain in full, completed from reference TRBV19 and TRBJ2-1, reads DGGITQSPKYLFRKEGQNVTLSCEQNLNHDAMYWYRQDPGQGLRLIYYSQIVNDFQKGDIAEGYSVSREKKESFPLTVTSAQKNPTAFYLCASALKGGLAGPYNEQFFGPGTRLTVL.

The V gene is TRBV28, the J gene TRBJ2-1; D is unresolved. The germline V and J ends were trimmed by 10 bases and 4 bases, with 11 bases remaining between them. The germline gives CDR1 MDHEN, CDR2 SYDVKM. The CDR3 covers 12 residues. DNA for the CDR3: TGTGCCACCTTTCTGGGTTACAATGAGCAGTTCTTC. It translates to CATFLGYNEQFF.